The following is a T cell receptor (beta chain) sequence with its context. The antigen remains undetermined. The data are from a study of identical twins. TCRdb independently ran MiXCR on the 5' RACE reads; one entry per CDR3 protein. This sample yields roughly 480,000 distinct CDR3 sequences, of which approximately 24% are seen a single time; about 2.9% belongs to the top ten. General study results and limits: Sequences that were beta out-of-frame showed weaker excess twin sharing.

The CDR3 spans 16 residues. The J segment lost 3 bases and the V segment lost 1 base, leaving 7 bases of the junction unmatched. Germline values: CDR1 DFQATT, CDR2 SNEGSKA (reference sequence). The same data also went into a second study, on T cells expressing NK-cell markers.

This receptor was obtained from a woman aged 18-29 years in good health. The specimen was CD4+ T cells sorted from blood. The V gene is TRBV20-1, the J gene TRBJ2-5; TRBD2 aligns across 11 bases. The CDR3 loop reads CSARGLAGGLKETQYF. CDR3 in DNA: TGCAGTGCTAGAGGGCTAGCGGGAGGTTTGAAAGAGACCCAGTACTTC.